Listed below are T cell receptor beta chains from one sample, sequenced in a study of CD4+ T cells in melanoma. Profiled with immunoSEQ multiplex PCR; TCRdb holds only in-frame clones, not every one. Here the sample spans around 100,000 clones, 80% to 95% being singletons. The specimen sequenced was peripheral blood. The receptors were sampled from a human donor with melanoma. Each CDR3 is given with its conserved first and last residue. Each record gives: J gene, clone size, V gene, D gene, CDR3 protein, CDR3 DNA. The D gene is left open where the match is weak. The size entry is marked missing in some rows and otherwise reads once, few, many or a size class.

>TRBJ2-7|-|TRBV5-1|-
CASSLGAGGATYEQYF
TGCGCCAGCAGCCTGGGGGCTGGGGGCGCTACCTACGAGCAGTACTTC
>TRBJ1-2|few|TRBV2|TRBD1
CASRQTGDNYGYTF
TGTGCCAGCAGGCAGACAGGGGACAACTATGGCTACACCTTC
>TRBJ1-5|-|TRBV28|TRBD1
CASSLGQGNQPQHF
TGTGCCAGCAGTTTGGGACAGGGAAATCAGCCCCAGCATTTT
>TRBJ1-6|-|TRBV7-2|-
CASSPSPGQYWSPLHF
TGTGCCAGCAGCCCCTCACCGGGACAATACTGGTCACCCCTCCACTTT
>TRBJ2-2|-|TRBV10-3|TRBD1
CAISEPGTGDSGELFF
TGTGCCATCAGTGAGCCTGGGACAGGGGATTCCGGGGAGCTGTTTTTT
>TRBJ2-6|-|TRBV11-2|-
CASSLRAGSGANVLTF
TGTGCCAGCAGCTTAAGGGCGGGCTCTGGGGCCAACGTCCTGACTTTC
>TRBJ2-2|-|TRBV10-3|-
CAISGAGTGDTGELFF
TGTGCCATCAGTGGAGCCGGGACTGGGGACACCGGGGAGCTGTTTTTT
>TRBJ2-3|-|TRBV5-1|-
CASSLEGTHGKTQYF
TGCGCCAGCAGCTTGGAAGGGACACACGGAAAAACGCAGTATTTT
>TRBJ2-3|-|TRBV29-1|TRBD2
CSVDSSGGAGDTQYF
TGCAGCGTTGATTCCAGCGGGGGGGCAGGCGATACGCAGTATTTT
>TRBJ1-2|-|TRBV4-3|TRBD1
CASSQKTQGALYGYTF
TGCGCCAGCAGCCAGAAAACACAGGGGGCGCTTTATGGCTACACCTTC
>TRBJ1-4|-|TRBV7-2|TRBD1
CASSSDRVYEKLFF
TGTGCCAGCAGCTCTGACAGGGTTTACGAAAAACTGTTTTTT
>TRBJ2-6|-|TRBV7-2|-
CASTGPGVAGANVLTF
TGTGCCAGCACCGGACCGGGGGTTGCTGGGGCCAACGTCCTGACTTTC
>TRBJ2-3|-|TRBV7-9|-
CASSPRSSTDTQYF
TGTGCCAGCAGCCCTCGATCTAGCACAGATACGCAGTATTTT
>TRBJ2-3|-|TRBV7-3|TRBD2
CASSLRGLVTDTQYF
TGTGCCAGCAGCTTACGGGGACTAGTAACAGATACGCAGTATTTT